The 21 T cell receptor beta chains in this list originate from one sample, sequenced in a study of blood T cells in healthy people across ages (dated by TCRdb to 2013 to 2016). Library preparation used 5' RACE. Sequenced on an Illumina HiSeq 2500. A second PCR of 7 to 11 cycles was run with a J-beta primer mix and a sample-barcoded 5' primer. TCRdb trimmed the raw reads at Q25, called clones with MiXCR and kept productive beta chains. Every CDR3 protein is listed once, alongside the most common genes and DNA of its rows. Counted in this sample were about 720,000 distinct CDR3 sequences; just under 25% of them appeared once. The ten largest account for approximately 4% of the sample. The sample was also reused in another study, on T cells of mothers and their children.

Sequenced input: blood. All receptors come from a boy aged 5-17 years in good health.

This clonotype was seen just once. The chain joins TRBV29-1 to TRBJ2-6; no definite D call. The CDR3 runs to 13 residues. Germline CDR1 SQVTM, CDR2 ANQGSEA. The ends were cut back, 6 bases at V and 0 bases at J, with 6 bases in the middle. The CDR3 sequence is CSVKSSGANVLTF. The CDR3 coding sequence is TGCAGCGTGAAGAGCTCTGGGGCCAACGTCCTGACTTTC.

The rearrangement uses TRBV20-1 and TRBJ2-4; D ambiguous. The V gene's germline CDR1 is DFQATT and CDR2 SNEGSKA (reference sequence). The V end was cut by 0 bases, the J end by 0 bases, with 9 bases between. The CDR3 sequence is 15 residues long. CDR3: CSARDLRLAKNIQYF. As DNA, the CDR3 is TGCAGTGCTAGAGATCTCCGGCTAGCCAAAAACATTCAGTACTTC.

This clonotype was observed a few times. This rearrangement joins TRBV20-1 to TRBJ2-2; D is uncertain. The V gene lost 2 bases and the J gene lost 7 bases, with 14 bases spanning the gap. The CDR3 runs to 14 residues. Per germline, CDR1 DFQATT and CDR2 SNEGSKA (reference sequence). The CDR3 here is CSARPLFEVGELFF. The CDR3 DNA reads as TGCAGTGCTAGACCCCTGTTTGAGGTCGGGGAGCTGTTTTTT.

The rearrangement uses TRBV5-1 and TRBJ2-5, with D hard to call. V lost 1 base and J 5 bases, leaving 9 bases between the germline ends. The CDR3 is made up of 13 amino acids. Germline V gene data show CDR1 as SGHRS and CDR2 as YFSETQ. Here the CDR3 DNA reads TGCGCCAGCAGCTTGTGGTCGAGCGAGACCCAGTACTTC. Its translation is CASSLWSSETQYF.

This clonotype was counted only a few times. This rearrangement joins TRBV5-1 to TRBJ2-7; D is possibly TRBD1 (6 bases). The CDR3 contains 13 residues. The V and J ends lost 2 bases and 5 bases respectively, with 11 bases between them. Germline V gene sequence: CDR1 SGHRS, CDR2 YFSETQ. CDR3 sequence: CASSFGQHHEQYF. The CDR3 bases are TGCGCCAGCAGCTTCGGACAGCACCACGAGCAGTACTTC.

The chain combines TRBV12-3 or TRBV12-4 with TRBJ2-3, with D possibly matching TRBD2 (5 bases). Between the trimmed V and J ends, which lost 7 bases and 4 bases, there was a span of 18 bases. CDR3 length: 15 amino acids. The CDR3 DNA is TGTGCCAGCAACAAGGGCAGGATTAGCGCAGATACGCAGTATTTT. It translates to CASNKGRISADTQYF.

The chain recombines TRBV7-2 with TRBJ2-1; 11 nucleotides match TRBD2. Looked up from germline, CDR1 is SGHTA and CDR2 is FQGNSA. V trimming: 5 bases; J trimming: 3 bases; junction bases outside the gene matches: 6. This CDR3 is built from 16 residues. The CDR3 reads CASSDTSGGSYNEQFF. The CDR3 DNA is TGTGCCAGCAGCGATACTAGCGGGGGTAGCTACAATGAGCAGTTCTTC.

The J gene is TRBJ2-3, the V gene TRBV7-2; perhaps TRBD2 as D (6 bases). CDR3 length: 17 amino acids. The V gene's germline CDR1 is SGHTA and CDR2 FQGNSA. The germline V and J ends were trimmed by 1 base and 0 bases, with 14 bases remaining between them. The CDR3 DNA reads as TGTGCCAGCAGCTTAGAATTACTCAGCGGGAGCACAGATACGCAGTATTTT. Amino acid sequence: CASSLELLSGSTDTQYF. Variable domain in full (rest from reference TRBV7-2 and TRBJ2-3): GAGVSQSPSNKVTEKGKDVELRCDPISGHTALYWYRQSLGQGLEFLIYFQGNSAPDKSGLPSDRFSAERTGGSVSTLTIQRTQQEDSAVYLCASSLELLSGSTDTQYFGPGTRLTVL.

The chain carries TRBV29-1 and TRBJ2-3, with TRBD2 matching over 7 bases. CDR1 and CDR2 (germline): SQVTM, ANQGSEA. Trimming at V came to 4 bases and at J to 3 bases, leaving 10 bases not matched to a gene. This CDR3 contains 15 residues. The CDR3 loop is CSVARREFGTDTQYF. The CDR3 bases are TGCAGCGTTGCTCGGCGGGAGTTTGGGACAGATACGCAGTATTTT.

The chain employs TRBV6-6 and TRBJ1-4, with a tentative D call TRBD1 (5 bases). Between the trimmed V and J ends, which lost 3 bases and 2 bases, there was a span of 16 bases. The germline V gene has CDR1 MNHNY and CDR2 SVGAGI (reference sequence). This CDR3 spans 17 amino acids. The chain's CDR3 is CASSYQAMGGTNEKLFF. The CDR3 DNA follows: TGTGCCAGCAGTTATCAAGCAATGGGGGGGACTAATGAAAAACTGTTTTTT.

The genes are TRBV29-1 and TRBJ2-7, with unresolved D. The CDR3 totals 12 residues. Germline CDR1 and CDR2: SQVTM and ANQGSEA. The CDR3 spells CRESRERYEQYF. CDR3 nucleotides: TGCAGGGAGAGTAGGGAACGATACGAGCAGTACTTC.

This clonotype was seen more than once but under ten times. The chain combines TRBV7-2 with TRBJ2-7; TRBD1 is a possible D gene (5 bases). The ends were cut back, 5 bases at V and 2 bases at J, with 10 bases in the middle. This CDR3 spans 13 amino acids. Germline-derived CDR1 and CDR2 are SGHTA and FQGNSA. CDR3 nucleotide sequence: TGTGCCAGCAGCAACGACAGTCCCTACGAGCAGTACTTC. Translating gives CASSNDSPYEQYF.

This clonotype occurred a few times. The rearrangement uses TRBV7-9 and TRBJ1-6; D is ambiguous. Germline V gene lookup returns CDR1 SEHNR and CDR2 FQNEAQ (reference sequence). V dropped 3 bases and J dropped 10 bases, with 7 bases sitting between them. The CDR3 runs 12 residues. This CDR3 is CASSFEGSPLHF. CDR3 nucleotide sequence: TGTGCCAGCAGCTTCGAAGGCTCACCCCTCCACTTT.

Note on this clonotype: An end of the junction differs from the germline gene, which may be a read error. The chain uses TRBV4-1 and TRBJ2-7; D remains unclear. CDR1 and CDR2 from the germline V gene are MGHRA and YSYEKL. This CDR3 region has 15 residues. CDR3 coding DNA: TGCGCCAGTAGCCAAGATATGGCCAACCCCTACGAGCAGTACTTC. Translating gives CASSQDMANPYEQYF.

The chain combines TRBV27 with TRBJ2-5; the match to TRBD2 covers 8 bases. The J call may be mistaken, given a closer DNA end match to TRBJ2-7. CDR1 MNHEY and CDR2 SMNVEV come from the germline V gene (reference sequence). The CDR3 sequence is 14 residues long. CDR3 region: CASSLKREGYEQYF. The DNA of the CDR3 is TGTGCCAGCAGTTTGAAACGGGAGGGCTACGAGCAGTACTTC.

The V call is TRBV28, the J call TRBJ2-1; a possible D gene is TRBD2 (5 bases). CDR3 length: 14 amino acids. Trimming pared 4 bases from V and 5 bases from J, leaving 12 bases between. The germline CDR1 and CDR2 sequences are MDHEN and SYDVKM. The CDR3: CASSSGFIDNEQFF. The CDR3 nucleotides read TGTGCCAGCAGTTCGGGGTTTATCGACAATGAGCAGTTCTTC.

The chain employs TRBV9 and TRBJ2-5; D gene uncertain. Matching the DNA end better, TRBJ2-7 makes the J call doubtful. Germline V gene data show CDR1 as SGDLS and CDR2 as YYNGEE. The CDR3 length is 14 residues. In DNA, the CDR3 is TGTGCCAGCAGCGTAGTGGCAGACTCCTACGAGCAGTACTTC. This encodes CASSVVADSYEQYF.

V usage is TRBV29-1 and J usage is TRBJ1-2, with 7 bases matching TRBD1. The CDR3 is 13 amino acids. Germline CDR1 reads SQVTM; CDR2 reads ANQGSEA. The V gene end was trimmed by 7 bases and the J gene end by 7 bases; junction bases not matched to a gene: 12. The CDR3 bases are TGCAGCGCCATCAGTAGGGGGCCGCGTGGCTACACCTTC. This encodes CSAISRGPRGYTF.

This clonotype was picked up a small number of times. The gene calls are TRBV5-6 and TRBJ1-5; 8 nucleotides line up with TRBD1. Losses at the gene ends were 4 bases for V and 3 bases for J; bases not matched to a gene: 9. The CDR3 runs to 16 residues. From germline, CDR1 is SGHDT and CDR2 YYEEEE. Here the CDR3 DNA reads TGTGCCAGCAGCCCAGGACAGGGCGACTCCAATCAGCCCCAGCATTTT. Amino acid sequence: CASSPGQGDSNQPQHF.

This clonotype was found a few times. This chain links TRBV28 with TRBJ2-7; D tentatively reads TRBD1 or TRBD2 (6 bases each). Trimming pared 2 bases from V and 2 bases from J, leaving 13 bases between. Per the germline V gene, CDR1 is MDHEN and CDR2 is SYDVKM. The CDR3 contains 15 residues. The CDR3 sequence is CASSLPGALTYEQYF. As DNA, the CDR3 is TGTGCCAGCAGTTTACCGGGGGCCCTAACCTACGAGCAGTACTTC.

There are a few counts of this clonotype. Its ends do not fully match the called genes, so a read error is possible. V gene TRBV7-9 combines with J gene TRBJ2-1; tentatively, D is TRBD2 (5 bases). The V gene's germline CDR1 is SEHNR and CDR2 FQNEAQ (reference sequence). The CDR3 is made up of 12 amino acids. The CDR3 is CAGSDLAFEAFF. The DNA for the CDR3 is TGTGCCGGCAGCGATCTAGCTTTTGAGGCGTTCTTC.